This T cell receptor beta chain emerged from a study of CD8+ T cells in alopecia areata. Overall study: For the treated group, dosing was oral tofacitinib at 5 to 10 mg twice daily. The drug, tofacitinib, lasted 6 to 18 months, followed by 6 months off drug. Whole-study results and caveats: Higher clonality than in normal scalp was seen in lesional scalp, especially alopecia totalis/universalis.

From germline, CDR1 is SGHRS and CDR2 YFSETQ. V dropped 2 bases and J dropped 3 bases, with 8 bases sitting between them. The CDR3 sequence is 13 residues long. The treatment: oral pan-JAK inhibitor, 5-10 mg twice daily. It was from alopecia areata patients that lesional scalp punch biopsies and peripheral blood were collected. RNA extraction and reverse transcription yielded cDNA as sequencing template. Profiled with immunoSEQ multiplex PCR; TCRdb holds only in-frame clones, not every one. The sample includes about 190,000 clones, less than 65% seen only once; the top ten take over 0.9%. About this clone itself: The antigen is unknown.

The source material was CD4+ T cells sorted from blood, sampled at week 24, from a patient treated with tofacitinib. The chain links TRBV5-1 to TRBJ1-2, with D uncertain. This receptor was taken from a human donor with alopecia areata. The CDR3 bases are TGCGCCAGCAGCTTAACAGACTACTATGGCTACACCTTC. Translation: CASSLTDYYGYTF.